Detailed here is one T cell receptor beta chain. Its antigen is currently unknown. This entry comes from a study of cytomegalovirus exposure and HLA in healthy donors. Study context: One earlier analysis, a look at 180 million or so T cells, found almost 120 million unique TCR beta sequences. Researchers found that roughly 77% of 300 to 450 genotyped donors fell within the Caucasian-associated ancestry cluster. The study, taken as a whole, reports: The authors later found most CMV-associated TCR beta chains appeared HLA-restricted.

V lost 2 bases, J lost 4 bases, and 10 bases stayed unmatched. CDR3 length equals 16 residues. Germline CDR1 reads SGHRS; CDR2 reads YFSETQ. PCR primers comprised 60 Vbeta and 13 Jbeta primers. In the original analysis: Later analysis identified 80 million to 85 million unique TCR beta chains, about 12 million shared. Repertoires were generated with immunoSEQ multiplex PCR, while TCRdb's copy carries only in-frame clones and drops some. V, J and clone size are those of that table, while D and trimming were read from the DNA. The data hold 180,000 or so clones, with approximately 80% observed a single time.

The sequence was collected from a girl aged 5-17 years in good health and CMV-seropositive. This chain joins TRBV5-1 and TRBJ2-7, with 9 bases matching TRBD2. Sequenced input: PBMCs. The CDR3 sequence is CASSFGLAGFGYEQYF. In DNA form, the CDR3 reads TGCGCCAGCAGCTTCGGGCTAGCGGGATTTGGGTACGAGCAGTACTTC.